This TCR beta chain was identified during a study of CD8 T cells in ankylosing spondylitis. Study-wide results and limits: It appeared that ankylosing spondylitis blood was characterized by a TCR beta motif of several highly homologous variants.

By quantitative 5'-RACE with molecular barcodes, the TCR beta libraries were made. TCRdb re-analysed the 5' RACE reads in MiXCR, keeping a single row per CDR3 protein. The sample records 390,000 or so distinct CDR3 sequences, 20% to 25% being singletons. Note on this clonotype: The antigen is unknown.

The CDR3 extends over 13 amino acids. In germline, CDR1 is DFQATT, CDR2 SNEGSKA (reference sequence). Trimming shortened V by 2 bases and J by 3 bases, and 11 bases separated the two germline ends. The chain has TRBV20-1 and TRBJ2-7; D tentatively fits TRBD1 or TRBD2 (5 bases each). The sequence derives from a male donor with ankylosing spondylitis. Sequenced material: blood, either unsorted or a sorted T cell fraction (not recorded which). The CDR3 DNA is TGCAGTGCTAGAAGTGGGGGAAACTACGAGCAGTACTTC. Translation: CSARSGGNYEQYF.